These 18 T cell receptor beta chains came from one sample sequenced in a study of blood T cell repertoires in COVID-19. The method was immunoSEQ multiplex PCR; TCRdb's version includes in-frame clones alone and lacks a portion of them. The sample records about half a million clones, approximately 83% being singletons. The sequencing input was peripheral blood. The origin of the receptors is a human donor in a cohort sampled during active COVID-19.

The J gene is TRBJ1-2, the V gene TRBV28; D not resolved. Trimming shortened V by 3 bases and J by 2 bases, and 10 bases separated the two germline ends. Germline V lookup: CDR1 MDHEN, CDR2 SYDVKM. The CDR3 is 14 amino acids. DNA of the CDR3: TGTGCCAGCAGTTTTTCGGGAGGGAACTATGGCTACACCTTC. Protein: CASSFSGGNYGYTF.

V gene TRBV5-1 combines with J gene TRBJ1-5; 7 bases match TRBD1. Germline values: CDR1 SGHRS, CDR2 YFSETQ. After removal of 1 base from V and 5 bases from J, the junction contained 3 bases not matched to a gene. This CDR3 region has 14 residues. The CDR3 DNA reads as TGCGCCAGCAGCTTGACAGGGGCGGATCAGCCCCAGCATTTT. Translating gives CASSLTGADQPQHF. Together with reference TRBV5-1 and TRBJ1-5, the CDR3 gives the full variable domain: KAGVTQTPRYLIKTRGQQVTLSCSPISGHRSVSWYQQTPGQGLQFLFEYFSETQRNKGNFPGRFSGRQFSNSRSEMNVSTLELGDSALYLCASSLTGADQPQHFGDGTRLSIL.

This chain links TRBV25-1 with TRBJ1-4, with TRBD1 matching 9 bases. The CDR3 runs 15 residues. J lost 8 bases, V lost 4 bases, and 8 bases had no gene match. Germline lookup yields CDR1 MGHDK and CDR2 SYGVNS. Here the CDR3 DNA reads TGTGCCAGCAGTGCGCAACAGGGGGCACCAGAAAAACTGTTTTTT. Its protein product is CASSAQQGAPEKLFF.

The CDR3, as DNA: TGTGCCAGCTCAATAGACAGGGCCAACACCGGGGAGCTGTTTTTT. Translating gives CASSIDRANTGELFF. The rearrangement uses TRBV18 and TRBJ2-2; 7 bases align to TRBD1. The germline V gene has CDR1 KGHSH and CDR2 LQKENI. The V and J ends lost 5 bases and 2 bases, in that order; junction bases with no gene match: 5. The CDR3 extends over 15 amino acids.

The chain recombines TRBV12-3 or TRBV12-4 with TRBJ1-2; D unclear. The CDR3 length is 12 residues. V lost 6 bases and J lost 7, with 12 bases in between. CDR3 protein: CASRPPVGGYTF. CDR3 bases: TGTGCCAGCAGGCCCCCGGTTGGTGGCTACACCTTC.

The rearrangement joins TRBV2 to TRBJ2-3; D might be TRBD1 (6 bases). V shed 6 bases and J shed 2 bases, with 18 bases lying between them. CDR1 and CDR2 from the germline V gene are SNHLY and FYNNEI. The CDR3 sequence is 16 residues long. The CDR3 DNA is TGTGCCAGCAGGCCTGACAGGTTGGCTTACACAGATACGCAGTATTTT. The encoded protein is CASRPDRLAYTDTQYF. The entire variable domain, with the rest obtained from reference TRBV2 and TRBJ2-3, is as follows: EPEVTQTPSHQVTQMGQEVILRCVPISNHLYFYWYRQILGQKVEFLVSFYNNEISEKSEIFDDQFSVERPDGSNFTLKIRSTKLEDSAMYFCASRPDRLAYTDTQYFGPGTRLTVL.

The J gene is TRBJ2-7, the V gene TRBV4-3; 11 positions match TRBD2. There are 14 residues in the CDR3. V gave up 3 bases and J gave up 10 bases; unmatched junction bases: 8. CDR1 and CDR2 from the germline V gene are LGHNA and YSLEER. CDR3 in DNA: TGCGCCAGCAGCCATCCCGGGACTAGCGGTCCTCAGTACTTC. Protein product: CASSHPGTSGPQYF.

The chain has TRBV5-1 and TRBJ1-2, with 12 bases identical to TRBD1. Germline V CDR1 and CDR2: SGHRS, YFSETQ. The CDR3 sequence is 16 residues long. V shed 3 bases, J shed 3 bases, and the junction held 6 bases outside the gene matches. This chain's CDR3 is CASSSGTGGTDYGYTF. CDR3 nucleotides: TGCGCCAGCAGCTCCGGGACAGGGGGCACTGACTATGGCTACACCTTC.

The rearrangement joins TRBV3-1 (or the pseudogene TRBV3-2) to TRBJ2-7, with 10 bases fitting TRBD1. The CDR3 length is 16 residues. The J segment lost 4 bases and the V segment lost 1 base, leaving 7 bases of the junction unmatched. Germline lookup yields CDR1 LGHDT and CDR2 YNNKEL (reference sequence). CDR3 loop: CASSQVRDRGFYEQYF. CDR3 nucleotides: TGTGCCAGCAGCCAAGTCCGGGACAGGGGATTTTACGAGCAGTACTTC.

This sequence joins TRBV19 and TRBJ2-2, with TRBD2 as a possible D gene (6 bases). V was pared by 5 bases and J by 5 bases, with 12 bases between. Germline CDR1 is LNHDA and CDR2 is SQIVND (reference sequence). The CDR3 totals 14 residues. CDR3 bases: TGTGCCAGTAGTGCGGGACTGCGGACCGGGGAGCTGTTTTTT. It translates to CASSAGLRTGELFF. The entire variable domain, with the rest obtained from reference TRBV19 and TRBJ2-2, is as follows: DGGITQSPKYLFRKEGQNVTLSCEQNLNHDAMYWYRQDPGQGLRLIYYSQIVNDFQKGDIAEGYSVSREKKESFPLTVTSAQKNPTAFYLCASSAGLRTGELFFGEGSRLTVL.

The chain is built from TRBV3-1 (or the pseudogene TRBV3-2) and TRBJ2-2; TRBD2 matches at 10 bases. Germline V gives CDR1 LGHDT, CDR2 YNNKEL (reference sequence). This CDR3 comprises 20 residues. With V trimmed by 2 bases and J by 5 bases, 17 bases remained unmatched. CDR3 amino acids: CASSQQVGVYSGRKTGELFF. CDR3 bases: TGTGCCAGCAGCCAACAAGTGGGGGTGTATAGCGGGAGGAAAACCGGGGAGCTGTTTTTT.

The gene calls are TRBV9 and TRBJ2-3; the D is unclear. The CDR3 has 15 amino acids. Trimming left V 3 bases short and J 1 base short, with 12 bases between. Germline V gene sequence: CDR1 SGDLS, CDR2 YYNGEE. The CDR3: CASSGPVLGTDTQYF. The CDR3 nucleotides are TGTGCCAGCAGCGGTCCGGTACTGGGCACAGATACGCAGTATTTT.

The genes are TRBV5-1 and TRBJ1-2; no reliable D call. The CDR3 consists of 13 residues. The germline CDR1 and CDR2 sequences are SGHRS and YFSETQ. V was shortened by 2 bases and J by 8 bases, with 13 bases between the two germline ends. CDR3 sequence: CASSFALEEGYTF. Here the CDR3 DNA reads TGCGCCAGCAGCTTTGCCCTAGAAGAGGGCTACACCTTC.

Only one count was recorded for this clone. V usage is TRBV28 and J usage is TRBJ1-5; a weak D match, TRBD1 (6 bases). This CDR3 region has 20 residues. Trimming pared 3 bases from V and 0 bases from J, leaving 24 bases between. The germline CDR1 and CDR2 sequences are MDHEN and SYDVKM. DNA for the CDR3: TGTGCCAGCAGTTTTTCTATAGGACGTTGGGGGCCCCATAGCAATCAGCCCCAGCATTTT. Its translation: CASSFSIGRWGPHSNQPQHF.

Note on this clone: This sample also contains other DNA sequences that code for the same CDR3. As DNA, the CDR3 is TGTGCCAGCAGCTTAGCGGGCAGCAATCAGCCCCAGCATTTT. Translating gives CASSLAGSNQPQHF. This rearrangement joins TRBV7-9 to TRBJ1-5; the D is unclear. Germline lookup yields CDR1 SEHNR and CDR2 FQNEAQ (reference sequence). This CDR3 comprises 14 residues. The V gene lost 0 bases and the J gene lost 1 base, with 4 bases spanning the gap.

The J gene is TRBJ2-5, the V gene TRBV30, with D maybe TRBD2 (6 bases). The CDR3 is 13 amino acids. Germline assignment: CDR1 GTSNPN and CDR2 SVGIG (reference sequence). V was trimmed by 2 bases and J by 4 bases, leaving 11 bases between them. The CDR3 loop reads CAWSPGGRETQYF. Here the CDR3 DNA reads TGTGCCTGGAGTCCCGGGGGACGAGAGACCCAGTACTTC.

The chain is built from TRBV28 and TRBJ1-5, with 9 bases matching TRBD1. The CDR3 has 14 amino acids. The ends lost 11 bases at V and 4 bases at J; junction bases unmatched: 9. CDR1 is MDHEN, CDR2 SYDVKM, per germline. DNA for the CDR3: TGTGCCTCCCATCCGGACAGGGGTAATCAGCCCCAGCATTTT. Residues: CASHPDRGNQPQHF.

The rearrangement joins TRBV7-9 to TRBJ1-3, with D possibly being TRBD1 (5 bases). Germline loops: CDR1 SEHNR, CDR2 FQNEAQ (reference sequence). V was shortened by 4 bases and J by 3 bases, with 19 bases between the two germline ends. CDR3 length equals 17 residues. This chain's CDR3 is CASSSFGGPADGNTIYF. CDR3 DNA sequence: TGTGCCAGCAGCTCCTTCGGGGGACCCGCCGATGGAAACACCATATATTTT.